This note documents a single T cell receptor (beta chain) sequence. The antigen it recognizes is unknown. No much larger clone is present one base from it, and per-base qualities are unavailable. Enrolling through a virtual design, the prospective study's participants ranged in age from about 18 to 89 years and lived across about two dozen United States geographic areas. In the prospective study, participants were assigned to cohorts based on the clinical history participants reported in a screening survey and a study questionnaire. Each participant in the prospective study had whole blood, serum and a nasopharyngeal or oropharyngeal swab collected by mobile phlebotomists. Prospective study participants could optionally give additional blood draws and questionnaires over an approximately 2-month period. Prospective study blood samples were shipped either frozen or at room temperature before DNA extraction.

The data belong to a study of blood T cell repertoires in COVID-19 (dated by TCRdb to 2018 to 2021). At the level of the whole study: Samples from collaborators originated in the United States, Italy and Spain and spanned both the acute and convalescent phases of COVID-19. The repertoires were released in a freely available public database intended as a resource for research on the immune response to SARS-CoV-2. The prospective study material was composed of cDNA or gDNA derived from T cells, B-cell-depleted T cells, or PBMCs. HLA class I and class II types, where available, came from metadata supplied by the sample provider rather than from assay-based typing. Samples came from the ongoing ImmuneRACE study (first 160 participants) plus 1,254 subjects from 6 global collaborators. Deeply sampled blood TCRbeta repertoires from subjects exposed to, actively infected with, or recovered from COVID-19 were included in the dataset. Sample metadata almost always included a de-identified subject ID, COVID-19 status, age in years and sex. What the research found in general, with its limitations: How much clinical and demographic metadata was included differed by source and by participant, and the metadata was provided uncurated.

Reading from cysteine to phenylalanine, the CDR3 counts 13 amino acids. Only the CDR3 DNA stays, 39 bases, in frame from base 1. A distance of 3 bases separates the germline ends of V and J, which lose 3 bases and 0 bases respectively. According to the germline V gene, CDR1 reads ENHRY and CDR2 reads SYGVKD. TCRbeta CDR3 regions were amplified from genomic DNA using the immunoSEQ Assay, a bias-controlled multiplex PCR. Per the original workflow: The number of nucleated cells in each sample was estimated by amplification of reference gene primers within the assay. Sequence reads were collapsed and filtered to measure the absolute abundance of every unique TCRbeta CDR3 rearrangement. For each sample, productive Simpson clonality was calculated as the square root of Simpson's diversity index across productive rearrangements. In TCRdb, the immuneACCESS table is reduced to in-frame sequences with V and J assigned. These tables do not hold every clone; where another copy was compared, an unresolved V gene accounts for under half, and the others remain unexplained. The DNA gave D and trimming, while V, J and clone size come from that table. Here the sample has 250,000 or so clones; about 87% occur a single time. The top ten clones comprise 4.1% of the sample.

The sequencing sample was made of PBMCs or T cells enriched from blood (not recorded which). The sequence came from a woman aged 25 to 39 with acute COVID-19. Here the chain combines TRBV10-3 and TRBJ1-5, with no confidently assigned D gene. Read as DNA, the sequence is TGTGCCATCAGTGACAGTAGCAATCAGCCCCAGCATTTT. Protein translation: CAISDSSNQPQHF.